The clone carrying this TCR beta chain occurred many times. Preparation of the TCRbeta library used unique molecular identifiers. One entry per CDR3 protein, called by TCRdb with MiXCR from the PCR reads. This table has approximately 150,000 distinct CDR3 sequences, about 8.8% appearing once. The sample belongs to a study of T-cell reconstitution after alpha-beta-depleted transplantation in children. V dropped 0 bases and J dropped 0 bases, with 9 bases sitting between them. Germline V gives CDR1 SGHRS, CDR2 YFSETQ. The CDR3 contains 16 residues. The source was PBMCs, mostly from graft donor cells, collected 180 days after TCRalphabeta/CD19-depleted stem cell transplant. The TCR comes from a female patient under 10 years old who had a stem cell transplant for congenital amegakaryocytic thrombocytopenia, so the T cells may come from the graft donor. The V gene is TRBV5-1, the J gene TRBJ2-2; D remains unclear. CDR3: CASSLGPTSNTGELFF. CDR3 nucleotide sequence: TGCGCCAGCAGCTTGGGTCCGACATCGAACACCGGGGAGCTGTTTTTT.